This T cell receptor beta chain is drawn from a study of blood T cell repertoires in COVID-19. Only in-frame clones appear in the TCRdb table, and some are missing; sequencing was by immunoSEQ multiplex PCR. This sample has a few hundred thousand clones, with around 90% found just once. CDR3 length: 15 amino acids. With 1 base removed from V and 4 bases from J, the gap between germline ends came to 13 bases. Germline lookup yields CDR1 MNHEY and CDR2 SVGAGI. This clone appeared a single time. The receptor's source is a man aged 18 to 29 with active or convalescent COVID-19. The rearrangement uses TRBV6-5 and TRBJ2-5; possible D gene TRBD1, 6 bases. Sample: peripheral blood. CDR3 coding DNA: TGTGCCAGCAGTTACTTTGCAGGGGTGGGAGAGACCCAGTACTTC. Protein product: CASSYFAGVGETQYF.